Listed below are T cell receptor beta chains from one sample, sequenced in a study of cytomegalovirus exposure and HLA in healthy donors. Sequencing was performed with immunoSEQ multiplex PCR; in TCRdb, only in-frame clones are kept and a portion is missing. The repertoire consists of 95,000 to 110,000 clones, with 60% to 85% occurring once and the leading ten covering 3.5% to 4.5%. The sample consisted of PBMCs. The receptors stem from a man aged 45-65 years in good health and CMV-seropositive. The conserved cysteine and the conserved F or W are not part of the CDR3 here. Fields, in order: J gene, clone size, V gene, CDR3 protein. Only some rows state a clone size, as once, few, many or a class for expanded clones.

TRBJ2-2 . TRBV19 ASRTTGGYTGELF
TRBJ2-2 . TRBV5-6 ASSINQGAQGTGELF
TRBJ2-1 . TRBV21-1 ASSTAETGKF
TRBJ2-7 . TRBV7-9 ASSFVQDSSYEQY
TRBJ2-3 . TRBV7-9 ASSRDISDTQY
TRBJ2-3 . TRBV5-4 ASSSGLSTDTQY
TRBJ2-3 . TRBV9 ASSVARVSGRNTQY
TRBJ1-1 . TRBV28 ASSLEQDNTEAF
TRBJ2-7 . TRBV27 ARTSPGTTDHEQY
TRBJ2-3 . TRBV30 AWRRQGDTDTQY
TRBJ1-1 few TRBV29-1 SVGTNQGARGAEAF
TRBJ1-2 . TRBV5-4 ASSPGTGAYYSYT
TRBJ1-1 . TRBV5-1 ASSLEQGYTEAF
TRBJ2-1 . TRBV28 ASSLTPGQGDKNEQF
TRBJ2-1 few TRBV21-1 ASSDRDLRILYEQF
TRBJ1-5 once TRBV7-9 ASSPGTGDPH
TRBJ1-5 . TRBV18 ASSPPGQGTGQPQH
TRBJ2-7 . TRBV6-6 ASNPGQGEIEQY
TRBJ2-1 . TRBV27 ASRQGSYNEQF
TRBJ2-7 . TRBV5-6 ASSSLGLSSYEQY
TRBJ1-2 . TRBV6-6 ASSRDRGIIGYGYT
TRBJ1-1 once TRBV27 ASMGARESEAF
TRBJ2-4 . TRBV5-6 ASSLWLAGGRDIQY
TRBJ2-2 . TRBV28 ASSSAGDRTGELF
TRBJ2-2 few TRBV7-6 ASSLSGVNTGELF